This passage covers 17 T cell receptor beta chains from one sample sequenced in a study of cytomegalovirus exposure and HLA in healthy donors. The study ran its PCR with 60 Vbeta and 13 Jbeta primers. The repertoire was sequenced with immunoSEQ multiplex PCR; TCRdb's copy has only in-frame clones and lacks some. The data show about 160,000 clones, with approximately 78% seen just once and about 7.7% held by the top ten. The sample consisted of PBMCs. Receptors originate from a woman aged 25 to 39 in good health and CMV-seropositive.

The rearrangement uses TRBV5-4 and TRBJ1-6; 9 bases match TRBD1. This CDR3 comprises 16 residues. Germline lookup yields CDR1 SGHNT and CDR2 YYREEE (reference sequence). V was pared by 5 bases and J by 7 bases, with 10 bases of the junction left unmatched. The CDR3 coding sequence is TGTGCCAGCAGGGAAACACAGGGGGCGCGGAATTCACCCCTCCACTTT. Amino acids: CASRETQGARNSPLHF.

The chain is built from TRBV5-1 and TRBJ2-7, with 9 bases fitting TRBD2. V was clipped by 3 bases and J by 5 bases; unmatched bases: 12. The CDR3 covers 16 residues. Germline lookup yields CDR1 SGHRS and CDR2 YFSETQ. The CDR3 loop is CASSSGGGALMDEQYF. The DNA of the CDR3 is TGCGCCAGCAGCTCGGGCGGGGGGGCGCTGATGGACGAGCAGTACTTC. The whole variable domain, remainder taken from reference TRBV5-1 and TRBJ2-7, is KAGVTQTPRYLIKTRGQQVTLSCSPISGHRSVSWYQQTPGQGLQFLFEYFSETQRNKGNFPGRFSGRQFSNSRSEMNVSTLELGDSALYLCASSSGGGALMDEQYFGPGTRLTVT.

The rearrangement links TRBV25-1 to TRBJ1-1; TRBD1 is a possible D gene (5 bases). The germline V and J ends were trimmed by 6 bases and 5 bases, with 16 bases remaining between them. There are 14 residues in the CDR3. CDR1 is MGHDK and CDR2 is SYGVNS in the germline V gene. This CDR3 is CASSSGEVETEAFF. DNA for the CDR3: TGTGCCAGCAGCTCGGGGGAAGTTGAAACTGAAGCTTTCTTT.

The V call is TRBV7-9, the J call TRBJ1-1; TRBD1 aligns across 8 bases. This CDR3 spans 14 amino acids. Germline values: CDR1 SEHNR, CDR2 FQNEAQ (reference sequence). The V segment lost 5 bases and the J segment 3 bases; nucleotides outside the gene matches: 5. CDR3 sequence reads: CASSLTGAYTEAFF. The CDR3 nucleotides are TGTGCCAGCAGCCTGACAGGGGCCTACACTGAAGCTTTCTTT.

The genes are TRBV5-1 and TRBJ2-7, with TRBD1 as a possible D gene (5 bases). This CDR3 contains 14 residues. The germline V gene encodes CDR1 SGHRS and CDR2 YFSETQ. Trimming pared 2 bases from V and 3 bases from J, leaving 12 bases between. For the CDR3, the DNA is TGCGCCAGCAGCTTCCGCGACAGTCGCTACGAGCAGTACTTC. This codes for CASSFRDSRYEQYF.

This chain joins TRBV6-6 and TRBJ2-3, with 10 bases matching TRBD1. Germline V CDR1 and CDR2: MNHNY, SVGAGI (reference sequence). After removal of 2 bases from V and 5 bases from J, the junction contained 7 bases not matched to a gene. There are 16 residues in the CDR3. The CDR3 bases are TGTGCCAGCAGTTACGGAAAGGGGACAGGGGTAGATACGCAGTATTTT. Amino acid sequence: CASSYGKGTGVDTQYF.

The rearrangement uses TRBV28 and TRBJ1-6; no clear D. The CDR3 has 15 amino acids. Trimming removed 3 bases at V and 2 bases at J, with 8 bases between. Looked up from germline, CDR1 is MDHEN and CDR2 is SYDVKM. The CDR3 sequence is CASSLEMTYNSPLHF. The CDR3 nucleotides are TGTGCCAGCAGTTTGGAGATGACCTATAATTCACCCCTCCACTTT.

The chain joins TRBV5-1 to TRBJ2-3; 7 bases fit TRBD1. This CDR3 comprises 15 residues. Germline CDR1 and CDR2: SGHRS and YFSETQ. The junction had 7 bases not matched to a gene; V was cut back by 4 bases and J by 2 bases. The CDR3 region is CASSPPGTATDTQYF. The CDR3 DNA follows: TGCGCCAGCAGCCCTCCTGGGACAGCCACAGATACGCAGTATTTT. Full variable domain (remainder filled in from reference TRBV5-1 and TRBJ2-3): KAGVTQTPRYLIKTRGQQVTLSCSPISGHRSVSWYQQTPGQGLQFLFEYFSETQRNKGNFPGRFSGRQFSNSRSEMNVSTLELGDSALYLCASSPPGTATDTQYFGPGTRLTVL.

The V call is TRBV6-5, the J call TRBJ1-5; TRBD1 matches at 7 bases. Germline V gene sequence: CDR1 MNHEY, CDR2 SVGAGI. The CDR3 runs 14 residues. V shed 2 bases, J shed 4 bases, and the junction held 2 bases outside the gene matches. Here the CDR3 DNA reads TGTGCCAGCAGTTACGTGACAGGGAATCAGCCCCAGCATTTT. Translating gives CASSYVTGNQPQHF.

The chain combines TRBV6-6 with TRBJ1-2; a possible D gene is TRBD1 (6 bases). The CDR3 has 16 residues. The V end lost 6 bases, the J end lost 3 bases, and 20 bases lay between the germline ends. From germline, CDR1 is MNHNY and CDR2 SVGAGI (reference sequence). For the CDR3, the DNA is TGTGCCAGCAGCGGCCCCGGGGCGGGGGGCGACTATGGCTACACCTTC. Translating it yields CASSGPGAGGDYGYTF.

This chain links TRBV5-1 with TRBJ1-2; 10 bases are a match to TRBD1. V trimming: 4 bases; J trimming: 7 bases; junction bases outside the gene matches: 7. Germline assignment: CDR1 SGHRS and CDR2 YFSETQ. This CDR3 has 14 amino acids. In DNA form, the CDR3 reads TGCGCCAGCAGCGTCCGGACAGGGGGAGGTGGCTACACCTTC. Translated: CASSVRTGGGGYTF.

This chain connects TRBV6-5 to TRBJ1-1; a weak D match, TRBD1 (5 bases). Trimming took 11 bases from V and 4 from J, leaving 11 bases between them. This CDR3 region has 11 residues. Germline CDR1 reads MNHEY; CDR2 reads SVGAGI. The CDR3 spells CASGRGTEAFF. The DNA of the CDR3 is TGTGCCTCGGGGCGGGGCACTGAAGCTTTCTTT.

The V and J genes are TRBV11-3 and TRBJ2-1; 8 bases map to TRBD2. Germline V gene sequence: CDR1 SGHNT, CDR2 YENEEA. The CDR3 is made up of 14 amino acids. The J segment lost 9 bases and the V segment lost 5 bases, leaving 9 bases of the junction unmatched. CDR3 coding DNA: TGTGCCAGCAGCCTGAGCGGGGGTTATGGTGAGCAGTTCTTC. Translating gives CASSLSGGYGEQFF.

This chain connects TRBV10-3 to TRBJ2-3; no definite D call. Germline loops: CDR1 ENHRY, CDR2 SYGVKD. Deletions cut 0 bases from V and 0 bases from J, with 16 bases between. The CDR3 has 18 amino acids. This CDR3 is CAISESYGTASSTDTQYF. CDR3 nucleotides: TGTGCCATCAGTGAGTCATATGGAACAGCCTCTAGCACAGATACGCAGTATTTT.

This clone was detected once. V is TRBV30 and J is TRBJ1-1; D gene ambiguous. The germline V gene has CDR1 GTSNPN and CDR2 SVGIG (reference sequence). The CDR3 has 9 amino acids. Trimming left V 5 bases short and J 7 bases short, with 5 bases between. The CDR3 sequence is CAWRVEAFF. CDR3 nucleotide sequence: TGTGCCTGGCGGGTTGAAGCTTTCTTT. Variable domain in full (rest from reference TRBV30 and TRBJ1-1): SQTIHQWPATLVQPVGSPLSLECTVEGTSNPNLYWYRQAAGRGLQLLFYSVGIGQISSEVPQNLSASRPQDRQFILSSKKLLLSDSGFYLCAWRVEAFFGQGTRLTVV.

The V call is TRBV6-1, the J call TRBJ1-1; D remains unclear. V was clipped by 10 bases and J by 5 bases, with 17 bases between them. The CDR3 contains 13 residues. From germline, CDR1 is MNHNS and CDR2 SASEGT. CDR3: CAILGSGRTEAFF. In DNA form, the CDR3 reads TGTGCCATCCTGGGGTCCGGGAGGACTGAAGCTTTCTTT.

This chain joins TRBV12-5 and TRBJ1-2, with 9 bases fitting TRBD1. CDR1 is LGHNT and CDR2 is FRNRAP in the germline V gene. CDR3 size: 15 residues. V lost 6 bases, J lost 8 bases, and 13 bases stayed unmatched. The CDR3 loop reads CASGPDRGPPRGYTF. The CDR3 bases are TGTGCTAGTGGCCCGGACAGGGGTCCCCCTCGAGGCTACACCTTC.